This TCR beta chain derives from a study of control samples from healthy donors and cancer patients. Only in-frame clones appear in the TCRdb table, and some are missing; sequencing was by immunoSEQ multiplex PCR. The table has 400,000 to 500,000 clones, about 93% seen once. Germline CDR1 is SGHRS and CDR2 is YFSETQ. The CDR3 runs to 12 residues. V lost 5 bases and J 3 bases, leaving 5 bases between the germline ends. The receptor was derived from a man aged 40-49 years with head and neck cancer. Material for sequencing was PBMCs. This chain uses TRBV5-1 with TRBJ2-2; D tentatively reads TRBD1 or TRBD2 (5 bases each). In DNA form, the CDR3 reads TGCGCCAGCAGGGGGGACACCGGGGAGCTGTTTTTT. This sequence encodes CASRGDTGELFF.